The rows below give T cell receptor beta chains drawn from one sample of a study of long-term antiretroviral therapy in people with HIV. Method: immunoSEQ multiplex PCR; TCRdb's copy keeps in-frame clones and lacks some. Of about 40,000 clones listed, 70% to 90% were seen once; the top ten hold 4% to 4.5%. The sample here was unsorted PBMCs, taken 1.2 years after starting antiretroviral therapy. The receptors shown here come from a woman aged 50 to 60 with HIV. Both conserved end residues are part of each CDR3. A D gene is named only where the DNA matches it firmly. Clone size, where shown, is once, few, many, or a class for clones that have expanded.

d_call: TRBD2
clone_size: -
j_call: TRBJ2-3
v_call: TRBV7-9
cdr3_nt: TGTGCCAGCAGCTCCCTGACTAGCAGACGCTACACAGATACGCAGTATTTT
cdr3_aa: CASSSLTSRRYTDTQYF

d_call: TRBD1
clone_size: few
j_call: TRBJ1-1
v_call: TRBV7-2
cdr3_nt: TGTGCCAGCAGCTTAAAAGGGACAGGTAAAACTGAAGCTTTCTTT
cdr3_aa: CASSLKGTGKTEAFF

d_call: TRBD1
clone_size: -
j_call: TRBJ1-2
v_call: TRBV5-4
cdr3_nt: TGTGCCAGCAGCTTGGCTCGGGACAGGGGTCACTATGGCTACACCTTC
cdr3_aa: CASSLARDRGHYGYTF

d_call: -
clone_size: -
j_call: TRBJ2-7
v_call: TRBV9
cdr3_nt: TGTGCCAGCAGCGTCGGGATTTCCTACGAGCAGTACTTC
cdr3_aa: CASSVGISYEQYF

d_call: -
clone_size: -
j_call: TRBJ1-4
v_call: TRBV6-5
cdr3_nt: TGTGCCAGCATGGACGGATCTGAAAAACTGTTTTTT
cdr3_aa: CASMDGSEKLFF

d_call: -
clone_size: -
j_call: TRBJ2-7
v_call: TRBV28
cdr3_nt: TGTGCCAGCAGTTTATTTCAGGTTAGGTCCTACGAGCAGTACTTC
cdr3_aa: CASSLFQVRSYEQYF

d_call: -
clone_size: -
j_call: TRBJ1-2
v_call: TRBV4-1
cdr3_nt: TGCGCCAGCAGCCAGTCAACAGGGATGAGCTATGGCTACACCTTC
cdr3_aa: CASSQSTGMSYGYTF

d_call: -
clone_size: -
j_call: TRBJ1-4
v_call: TRBV5-5
cdr3_nt: TGTGCCAGCAGCTTAAGGACAGTTAATGAAAAACTGTTTTTT
cdr3_aa: CASSLRTVNEKLFF

d_call: TRBD1
clone_size: -
j_call: TRBJ2-7
v_call: TRBV6-1
cdr3_nt: TGTGCCAGCATGCGGACAGGGGGACGGCAGTACTTC
cdr3_aa: CASMRTGGRQYF

d_call: TRBD1
clone_size: -
j_call: TRBJ2-5
v_call: TRBV10-3
cdr3_nt: TGTGCCATCAGTCGTGGGGGACAGGGGCAAGAGACCCAGTACTTC
cdr3_aa: CAISRGGQGQETQYF

d_call: -
clone_size: -
j_call: TRBJ2-5
v_call: TRBV4-3
cdr3_nt: TGCGCCAGCAGCCAAGATCGCAGGCCAGAGACCCAGTACTTC
cdr3_aa: CASSQDRRPETQYF

d_call: TRBD1
clone_size: once
j_call: TRBJ2-1
v_call: TRBV11-2
cdr3_nt: TGTGCCAGCAGCTTAGAAGTACAGGGGGTCTACAATGAGCAGTTCTTC
cdr3_aa: CASSLEVQGVYNEQFF

d_call: TRBD1
clone_size: once
j_call: TRBJ2-5
v_call: TRBV6-5
cdr3_nt: TGTGCCAGCAGTTACTCGTCGGCAGGGGGCCAAGAGACCCAGTACTTC
cdr3_aa: CASSYSSAGGQETQYF

d_call: -
clone_size: -
j_call: TRBJ2-3
v_call: TRBV7-9
cdr3_nt: TGTGCCAGCAGCTTAGTAGGGCCCACAGATACGCAGTATTTT
cdr3_aa: CASSLVGPTDTQYF

d_call: TRBD1
clone_size: -
j_call: TRBJ2-1
v_call: TRBV2
cdr3_nt: TGTGCCAGCAGCGCGACCGGGACAGGGTACAACAATGAGCAGTTCTTC
cdr3_aa: CASSATGTGYNNEQFF

d_call: -
clone_size: once
j_call: TRBJ1-4
v_call: TRBV4-1
cdr3_nt: TGCGCCAGCAGCCAGGACGGGAATGAAAAACTGTTTTTT
cdr3_aa: CASSQDGNEKLFF

d_call: -
clone_size: -
j_call: TRBJ2-5
v_call: TRBV7-9
cdr3_nt: TGTGCCAGCGGCCCCCGGGGACCGGGGGAGACCCAGTACTTC
cdr3_aa: CASGPRGPGETQYF

d_call: -
clone_size: -
j_call: TRBJ2-3
v_call: TRBV10-3
cdr3_nt: TGTGCCATCAGCGGGGACACCCCTCCAGATACGCAGTATTTT
cdr3_aa: CAISGDTPPDTQYF

d_call: TRBD2
clone_size: -
j_call: TRBJ2-1
v_call: TRBV18
cdr3_nt: TGTGCCAGCTCAGCACTAGCGGGAGACAATGAGCAGTTCTTC
cdr3_aa: CASSALAGDNEQFF

d_call: TRBD1
clone_size: -
j_call: TRBJ2-7
v_call: TRBV27
cdr3_nt: TGTGCCAGCAGTCTAAGGACAGGGTCCTACGAGCAGTACTTC
cdr3_aa: CASSLRTGSYEQYF

d_call: TRBD2
clone_size: -
j_call: TRBJ2-1
v_call: TRBV10-2
cdr3_nt: TGCGCCAGCAGAACCCCGGGACTAGCGGGGGTAGGGGGCAATGAGCAGTTCTTC
cdr3_aa: CASRTPGLAGVGGNEQFF

d_call: -
clone_size: -
j_call: TRBJ1-3
v_call: TRBV6-6
cdr3_nt: TGTGCCAGCAGGCCTACCAAGAAAAGCTCTGGAAACACCATATATTTT
cdr3_aa: CASRPTKKSSGNTIYF

d_call: TRBD2
clone_size: -
j_call: TRBJ2-7
v_call: TRBV27
cdr3_nt: TGTGCCAGCAGTTCTAGGACTAGCGGGGTAGGTGGTTACGAGCAGTACTTC
cdr3_aa: CASSSRTSGVGGYEQYF

d_call: -
clone_size: -
j_call: TRBJ1-2
v_call: TRBV19
cdr3_nt: TGTGCCAGTAGTATGGCGACGGAGGCCTATGGCTACACCTTC
cdr3_aa: CASSMATEAYGYTF

d_call: -
clone_size: -
j_call: TRBJ2-3
v_call: TRBV18
cdr3_nt: TGTGCCAGCTCCGAGATACTAGTCAGCACAGATACGCAGTATTTT
cdr3_aa: CASSEILVSTDTQYF

d_call: -
clone_size: -
j_call: TRBJ1-5
v_call: TRBV19
cdr3_nt: TGTGCCAGTAGTATAGATCCCAGGCAGCCCCAGCATTTT
cdr3_aa: CASSIDPRQPQHF

d_call: TRBD2
clone_size: -
j_call: TRBJ2-1
v_call: TRBV5-1
cdr3_nt: TGCGCCAGCAGCTTGGAGGGGACTAGGCCATACAATGAGCAGTTCTTC
cdr3_aa: CASSLEGTRPYNEQFF

d_call: TRBD2
clone_size: -
j_call: TRBJ2-1
v_call: TRBV7-7
cdr3_nt: TGTGCTAGCAGCTTTAGCGGGGACAATGAGCAGTTCTTC
cdr3_aa: CASSFSGDNEQFF

d_call: TRBD2
clone_size: -
j_call: TRBJ2-7
v_call: TRBV6-1
cdr3_nt: TGTGCCAGCGGAGGGGTTAGCGGGGGGTACGAGCAGTACTTC
cdr3_aa: CASGGVSGGYEQYF

d_call: -
clone_size: -
j_call: TRBJ2-5
v_call: TRBV18
cdr3_nt: TGTGCCAGCTCACCGCGGGTAATTGGAGAGACCCAGTACTTC
cdr3_aa: CASSPRVIGETQYF

d_call: -
clone_size: -
j_call: TRBJ1-1
v_call: TRBV5-1
cdr3_nt: TGCGCCAGCAGCTTGTCTCAGAACACTGAAGCTTTCTTT
cdr3_aa: CASSLSQNTEAFF